These T cell receptor beta chains were read from a single sample in a study of T cell responses to AZD1222 COVID-19 vaccine. Sequencing used immunoSEQ multiplex PCR; TCRdb keeps in-frame clones, though not all of them. The sample lists 150,000 to 180,000 clones, approximately 87% occurring once. Sequencing was performed on peripheral blood, taken on day 0 of MenACWY control vaccination. All receptors come from an adult in good health. Each CDR3 is given with its conserved first and last residue. Fields, in order: J gene, D gene, clone size, V gene, CDR3 DNA, CDR3 protein. The D gene is left open where the match is weak. Where a row states a size, it is once, few, many or the class of an expanded clone; other rows omit it.

j_gene: TRBJ1-2; d_gene: NA; abundance: NA; v_gene: TRBV5-1; CDR3nt: TGCGCCAGCAGCTTCTCCGACCCAGGGCACGGCTACACCTTC; CDR3aa: CASSFSDPGHGYTF
j_gene: TRBJ1-3; d_gene: NA; abundance: NA; v_gene: TRBV2; CDR3nt: TGTGCCAGCACCGCGTCTGGAAACACCATATATTTT; CDR3aa: CASTASGNTIYF
j_gene: TRBJ1-2; d_gene: TRBD1; abundance: few; v_gene: TRBV12-3/TRBV12-4; CDR3nt: TGTGCCAGCAGTTTTTCTAAGGGGGCAGGCTACACCTTC; CDR3aa: CASSFSKGAGYTF
j_gene: TRBJ2-5; d_gene: TRBD2; abundance: NA; v_gene: TRBV5-4; CDR3nt: TGTGCCAGCAGGGTAGCGGGGGTGGTCGGGGAGACCCAGTACTTC; CDR3aa: CASRVAGVVGETQYF
j_gene: TRBJ1-2; d_gene: TRBD1; abundance: NA; v_gene: TRBV3-1/TRBV3-2; CDR3nt: TGTGCCAGCAGCCAGGGACAGGGGGCCCTCGGCTATGGCTACACCTTC; CDR3aa: CASSQGQGALGYGYTF
j_gene: TRBJ1-1; d_gene: NA; abundance: NA; v_gene: TRBV5-1; CDR3nt: TGCGCCAGCAGTGGCGGGACCCTGGGCACTGAAGCTTTCTTT; CDR3aa: CASSGGTLGTEAFF
j_gene: TRBJ2-2; d_gene: NA; abundance: NA; v_gene: TRBV9; CDR3nt: TGTGCCAGCAGCAGACAGGAGAACACCGGGGAGCTGTTTTTT; CDR3aa: CASSRQENTGELFF
j_gene: TRBJ1-2; d_gene: NA; abundance: NA; v_gene: TRBV6-1; CDR3nt: TGTGCCAGCAGTGAATTTCGGCGGGCAGTAGGCTATGGCTACACCTTC; CDR3aa: CASSEFRRAVGYGYTF
j_gene: TRBJ1-4; d_gene: NA; abundance: NA; v_gene: TRBV9; CDR3nt: TGTGCCAGCAGCGTAGACAGGGCAACTAATGAAAAACTGTTTTTT; CDR3aa: CASSVDRATNEKLFF
j_gene: TRBJ2-7; d_gene: TRBD1; abundance: NA; v_gene: TRBV7-2; CDR3nt: TGTGCCAGCAGTTCGAGGACAGGGAGTTACGAGCAGTACTTC; CDR3aa: CASSSRTGSYEQYF
j_gene: TRBJ1-4; d_gene: TRBD1; abundance: few; v_gene: TRBV19; CDR3nt: TGTGCCACTAAGCTGGGACAGGCCAATGAAAAACTGTTTTTT; CDR3aa: CATKLGQANEKLFF
j_gene: TRBJ2-1; d_gene: TRBD1; abundance: NA; v_gene: TRBV7-9; CDR3nt: TGTGCCAGCAGCTCCCTTGGGGCAGGGGGCGGGAATGAGCAGTTCTTC; CDR3aa: CASSSLGAGGGNEQFF
j_gene: TRBJ1-2; d_gene: NA; abundance: once; v_gene: TRBV12-3/TRBV12-4; CDR3nt: TGTGCCAGCAGTTTGGGTAGATACTATGGCTACACCTTC; CDR3aa: CASSLGRYYGYTF
j_gene: TRBJ2-2; d_gene: NA; abundance: NA; v_gene: TRBV9; CDR3nt: TGTGCCAGCAGCTCCGGGTCGAACACCGGGGAGCTGTTTTTT; CDR3aa: CASSSGSNTGELFF
j_gene: TRBJ2-2; d_gene: NA; abundance: NA; v_gene: TRBV7-9; CDR3nt: TGTGCCAGCAGGCTTGAGGGAAACACCGGGGAGCTGTTTTTT; CDR3aa: CASRLEGNTGELFF
j_gene: TRBJ2-7; d_gene: NA; abundance: NA; v_gene: TRBV4-3; CDR3nt: TGCGCCAGCAGCCAAGAGATGTCCCCCCTCAACGAGCAGTACTTC; CDR3aa: CASSQEMSPLNEQYF
j_gene: TRBJ2-3; d_gene: TRBD2; abundance: NA; v_gene: TRBV19; CDR3nt: TGTGCCAGTAGTATATTCGGACTAGCGGGATCTCGAGGTACGCAGTATTTT; CDR3aa: CASSIFGLAGSRGTQYF
j_gene: TRBJ1-2; d_gene: NA; abundance: NA; v_gene: TRBV19; CDR3nt: TGTGCCAGTAGTATCTCAGGGCTCTATGGCTACACCTTC; CDR3aa: CASSISGLYGYTF
j_gene: TRBJ2-3; d_gene: NA; abundance: NA; v_gene: TRBV6-5; CDR3nt: TGTGCCAGCAGACGGGACTCTCAAGATACGCAGTATTTT; CDR3aa: CASRRDSQDTQYF
j_gene: TRBJ1-1; d_gene: NA; abundance: once; v_gene: TRBV14; CDR3nt: TGTGCCAGCAGCCAAGAGTATCAGGGGCTGAACACTGAAGCTTTCTTT; CDR3aa: CASSQEYQGLNTEAFF
j_gene: TRBJ2-3; d_gene: NA; abundance: NA; v_gene: TRBV7-2; CDR3nt: TGTGCCAGCAGCTTAGCGGGGGCGACAGATACGCAGTATTTT; CDR3aa: CASSLAGATDTQYF
j_gene: TRBJ1-5; d_gene: TRBD1; abundance: few; v_gene: TRBV5-4; CDR3nt: TGTGCCAGCAGCTTCAGGGGGGTCCATCAGCCCCAGCATTTT; CDR3aa: CASSFRGVHQPQHF
j_gene: TRBJ1-2; d_gene: NA; abundance: once; v_gene: TRBV28; CDR3nt: TGTGCCAGCAGTTTAGCAACTTCTGACTATTACTATGGCTACACCTTC; CDR3aa: CASSLATSDYYYGYTF
j_gene: TRBJ1-4; d_gene: TRBD1; abundance: NA; v_gene: TRBV11-3; CDR3nt: TGTGCCAGCAGCTCCGACAGGGGAGGAGAAAAACTGTTTTTT; CDR3aa: CASSSDRGGEKLFF
j_gene: TRBJ1-6; d_gene: NA; abundance: few; v_gene: TRBV18; CDR3nt: TGTGCCAGCTCAGCGTCCGGGATCGATTCACCCCTCCACTTT; CDR3aa: CASSASGIDSPLHF
j_gene: TRBJ2-1; d_gene: NA; abundance: NA; v_gene: TRBV28; CDR3nt: TGTTCAGCAGGAGGGTCCTACAATGAGCAGTTCTTC; CDR3aa: CSAGGSYNEQFF
j_gene: TRBJ1-1; d_gene: TRBD1; abundance: few; v_gene: TRBV19; CDR3nt: TGTGCCAGTACTCCCCTATGGACAGGGAAAAACACTGAAGCTTTCTTT; CDR3aa: CASTPLWTGKNTEAFF
j_gene: TRBJ1-1; d_gene: NA; abundance: once; v_gene: TRBV14; CDR3nt: TGTGCCAGCAGCCTTCGGACAGCCAACACTGAAGCTTTCTTT; CDR3aa: CASSLRTANTEAFF
j_gene: TRBJ1-2; d_gene: NA; abundance: NA; v_gene: TRBV6-2/TRBV6-3; CDR3nt: TGTGCCAGCAGTTACTCCCAGGATGGTGGCTACACCTTC; CDR3aa: CASSYSQDGGYTF
j_gene: TRBJ1-4; d_gene: TRBD1; abundance: NA; v_gene: TRBV11-3; CDR3nt: TGTGCCAGCAGCATAAGGACAGGGGAGGAAAAACTGTTTTTT; CDR3aa: CASSIRTGEEKLFF
j_gene: TRBJ1-1; d_gene: NA; abundance: NA; v_gene: TRBV20-1; CDR3nt: TGCAGTGCAGGAGAAAACACTGAAGCTTTCTTT; CDR3aa: CSAGENTEAFF
j_gene: TRBJ1-1; d_gene: TRBD1; abundance: NA; v_gene: TRBV3-1/TRBV3-2; CDR3nt: TGTGCCAGCAGCACAGGGGGCTTCATGAACACTGAAGCTTTCTTT; CDR3aa: CASSTGGFMNTEAFF
j_gene: TRBJ1-2; d_gene: NA; abundance: NA; v_gene: TRBV24-1; CDR3nt: TGTGCCACCAGTGATTTCGGGCAGGCTGGTGGCTACACCTTC; CDR3aa: CATSDFGQAGGYTF
j_gene: TRBJ2-7; d_gene: NA; abundance: NA; v_gene: TRBV6-5; CDR3nt: TGTGCCAGCAGTTCCACCCCCTTCCACGAGCAGTACTTC; CDR3aa: CASSSTPFHEQYF
j_gene: TRBJ2-3; d_gene: NA; abundance: NA; v_gene: TRBV5-6; CDR3nt: TGTGCCAGCAGCTGGGGACCGGGTGTGGATACGCAGTATTTT; CDR3aa: CASSWGPGVDTQYF
j_gene: TRBJ2-7; d_gene: TRBD2; abundance: NA; v_gene: TRBV7-9; CDR3nt: TGTGCCAGCAGCTTTCGACAGGGACTAGCGGGAAAGTACGAGCAGTACTTC; CDR3aa: CASSFRQGLAGKYEQYF
j_gene: TRBJ2-7; d_gene: TRBD2; abundance: NA; v_gene: TRBV9; CDR3nt: TGTGCCAGCAGCCCCACTAGCGGACCCTACGAGCAGTACTTC; CDR3aa: CASSPTSGPYEQYF
j_gene: TRBJ1-2; d_gene: NA; abundance: NA; v_gene: TRBV25-1; CDR3nt: TGTGCCAGCACAGTGCCAGGGATCGATGGCTACACCTTC; CDR3aa: CASTVPGIDGYTF
j_gene: TRBJ1-1; d_gene: NA; abundance: once; v_gene: TRBV29-1; CDR3nt: TGCAGCGTTGAACAGGGTATTGCCACTGAAGCTTTCTTT; CDR3aa: CSVEQGIATEAFF
j_gene: TRBJ2-3; d_gene: NA; abundance: NA; v_gene: TRBV9; CDR3nt: TGTGCCAGCAGCCCCCGATGGAGTCCTAGCACAGATACGCAGTATTTT; CDR3aa: CASSPRWSPSTDTQYF
j_gene: TRBJ2-7; d_gene: NA; abundance: NA; v_gene: TRBV18; CDR3nt: TGTGCCAGCTCACCTCTGGGGGGGGCGGATGTAGTCGAGCAGTACTTC; CDR3aa: CASSPLGGADVVEQYF
j_gene: TRBJ1-2; d_gene: TRBD1; abundance: NA; v_gene: TRBV5-1; CDR3nt: TGCGCCAGCAGCTTGAAGGGGGCCTATGGCTACACCTTC; CDR3aa: CASSLKGAYGYTF
j_gene: TRBJ1-3; d_gene: NA; abundance: NA; v_gene: TRBV4-1; CDR3nt: TGCGCCAGCAGCCAGGGTAGGACTGGGACCCAGGGATACACCATATATTTT; CDR3aa: CASSQGRTGTQGYTIYF
j_gene: TRBJ1-1; d_gene: NA; abundance: NA; v_gene: TRBV4-1; CDR3nt: TGCGCCAGCAGCCGGGGCGGGGTGTACACTGAAGCTTTCTTT; CDR3aa: CASSRGGVYTEAFF
j_gene: TRBJ2-4; d_gene: TRBD1; abundance: once; v_gene: TRBV2; CDR3nt: TGTGCCAGCAGTGAATACAGGGGGCGGGACATTCAGTACTTC; CDR3aa: CASSEYRGRDIQYF
j_gene: TRBJ2-2; d_gene: TRBD1; abundance: NA; v_gene: TRBV28; CDR3nt: TGTGCCAGCAGTACCGGACAGGGTCGGCACACCGGGGAGCTGTTTTTT; CDR3aa: CASSTGQGRHTGELFF
j_gene: TRBJ1-1; d_gene: NA; abundance: NA; v_gene: TRBV5-1; CDR3nt: TGCGCCAGCAGCTTGTTCGCGGGACAAGAAGCTTTCTTT; CDR3aa: CASSLFAGQEAFF
j_gene: TRBJ2-7; d_gene: NA; abundance: NA; v_gene: TRBV21-1; CDR3nt: TGTGCCAGCAGCGCCCGCTCCGGGACAGGGGAGACTAGCGGGGTCTCCTACGAGCAGTACTTC; CDR3aa: CASSARSGTGETSGVSYEQYF
j_gene: TRBJ1-4; d_gene: NA; abundance: NA; v_gene: TRBV7-8; CDR3nt: TGTGCCAGCAGCTTAGACCGTCAGCTAAATGAAAAACTGTTTTTT; CDR3aa: CASSLDRQLNEKLFF
j_gene: TRBJ1-1; d_gene: NA; abundance: NA; v_gene: TRBV5-6; CDR3nt: TGTGCCAGCAGCTCGTTCTTTTCGGACACTGAAGCTTTCTTT; CDR3aa: CASSSFFSDTEAFF
j_gene: TRBJ1-5; d_gene: TRBD1; abundance: NA; v_gene: TRBV28; CDR3nt: TGTGCCACCTTGACCGGGACAGGGGGCCCAATTAGCAATCAGCCCCAGCATTTT; CDR3aa: CATLTGTGGPISNQPQHF
j_gene: TRBJ2-7; d_gene: TRBD2; abundance: NA; v_gene: TRBV6-6; CDR3nt: TGTGCCAGCAGTCCCCAGGGCGCGCAGGGAGGGCTTAGGACTTTCGAGCAGTACTTC; CDR3aa: CASSPQGAQGGLRTFEQYF
j_gene: TRBJ2-3; d_gene: NA; abundance: NA; v_gene: TRBV5-1; CDR3nt: TGCGCCAGCAGCTGGAATTCGGGGGCTGGCACAGATACGCAGTATTTT; CDR3aa: CASSWNSGAGTDTQYF
j_gene: TRBJ2-7; d_gene: NA; abundance: NA; v_gene: TRBV7-3; CDR3nt: TGTGCCAGCAGCCTAGGGGGGGATTACGAGCAGTACTTC; CDR3aa: CASSLGGDYEQYF
j_gene: TRBJ2-1; d_gene: NA; abundance: NA; v_gene: TRBV11-2; CDR3nt: TGTGCCAGCAGCTTAGATCTGGGCGGCTCCTACAATGAGCAGTTCTTC; CDR3aa: CASSLDLGGSYNEQFF